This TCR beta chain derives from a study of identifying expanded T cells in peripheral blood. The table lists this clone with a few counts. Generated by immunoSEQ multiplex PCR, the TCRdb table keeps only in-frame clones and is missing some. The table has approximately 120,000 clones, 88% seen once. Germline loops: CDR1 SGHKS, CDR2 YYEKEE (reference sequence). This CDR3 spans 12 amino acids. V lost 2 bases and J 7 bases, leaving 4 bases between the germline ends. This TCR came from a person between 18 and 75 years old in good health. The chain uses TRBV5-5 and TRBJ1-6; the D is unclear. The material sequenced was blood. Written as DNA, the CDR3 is TGTGCCAGCAGCTTCGACAATTCACCCCTCCACTTT. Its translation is CASSFDNSPLHF.